Listed below are T cell receptor beta chains from one sample, sequenced in a study of vaccination and CD4 T cells after COVID-19. TCRdb reprocessed the PCR reads with MiXCR, giving one entry per CDR3 protein. The table lists 20,000 to 30,000 distinct CDR3 sequences, 64% of them singletons, with about 4.9% in the top ten. These TCRs' antigens remain unknown. The specimen sequenced was CD4+ T cells from blood, cultured in vitro. These receptors were collected from a human donor who had recovered from COVID-19. CDR3s include the opening cysteine and the closing phenylalanine or tryptophan. The D gene is left open where the match is weak. Size is omitted from some rows. Given values are once, few, many or a class for expanded clones.

v_call	d_call	clone_size	j_call	cdr3_nt	cdr3_aa
TRBV4-1	NA	NA	TRBJ2-2	TGCGCCAGCAGCCAAGTCCCCGGACTGAACACCGGGGAGCTGTTTTTT	CASSQVPGLNTGELFF
TRBV7-8	NA	NA	TRBJ2-2	TGTGCCAGCAGCCCAGTTTACCGGCCGCCGTTTTTT	CASSPVYRPPFF
TRBV20-1	TRBD2	NA	TRBJ2-7	TGCAGTGCTATCGGGACTAGCGGGGCTCAATCCTACGAGCAGTACTTC	CSAIGTSGAQSYEQYF
TRBV19	NA	once	TRBJ2-3	TGTGCCAGTAGTATAGATCGGTGGGGGCCCGGGTCGGATACGCAGTATTTT	CASSIDRWGPGSDTQYF
TRBV7-2	NA	NA	TRBJ2-1	TGTGCCAGCAGCTTCTCCACTGTTTTTGAGCAGTTCTTC	CASSFSTVFEQFF
TRBV6-2/TRBV6-3	TRBD1	NA	TRBJ1-3	TGTGCCAGCAGTTCTCCTTTTCCCAGTCCGGGACAGTCTGGAAACACCATATATTTT	CASSSPFPSPGQSGNTIYF
TRBV20-1	TRBD2	NA	TRBJ2-2	TGCAGTGCCCCGCGGACTAGCGGGAGGGTAGCTATCGGGGAGCTGTTTTTT	CSAPRTSGRVAIGELFF
TRBV6-2/TRBV6-3	NA	few	TRBJ2-1	TGTGCCAGCAGTTACACACCCAAGGACTATCTCCCGGGGAATGAGCAGTTCTTC	CASSYTPKDYLPGNEQFF
TRBV19	TRBD1	NA	TRBJ1-5	TGTGCCAGAAGCCGGGACAGTTATCAGCCCCAGCATTTT	CARSRDSYQPQHF
TRBV11-2	TRBD2	NA	TRBJ2-5	TGTGCCAGCAGCTTAGGGGCTAGCGGGAGGGCCGGGGCGACCCAGTACTTC	CASSLGASGRAGATQYF
TRBV18	NA	NA	TRBJ1-5	TGTGCCAGCTCACCTCTGGGTCGGAGGAGCAATCAGCCCCAGCATTTT	CASSPLGRRSNQPQHF
TRBV28	NA	NA	TRBJ2-2	TGTGCCAGCCAAGAAGCATTTAGGGATCCAGGGGAGCTGTTTTTT	CASQEAFRDPGELFF
TRBV2	NA	NA	TRBJ2-5	TGTGCCAGCAGCCCAGGGTCAGCAGGCAGGACCCAGTACTTC	CASSPGSAGRTQYF
TRBV18	TRBD1	NA	TRBJ1-5	TGTGCCAGCTCAAGGCAGGGGGCAGGCCAGCCCCAGCATTTT	CASSRQGAGQPQHF
TRBV20-1	NA	NA	TRBJ1-3	TGCAGTGCCGGGAAGAGGAGCTCTGGAAACACCATATATTTT	CSAGKRSSGNTIYF
TRBV7-2	TRBD2	NA	TRBJ2-3	TGTGCCAGCAGCTTGGGAGGGTTGACAGATACGCAGTATTTT	CASSLGGLTDTQYF
TRBV6-2/TRBV6-3	NA	NA	TRBJ1-5	TGTGCCAGCAGTTACTCTGGGGGAGGGCAGCCCCAGCATTTT	CASSYSGGGQPQHF
TRBV30	NA	NA	TRBJ2-5	TGTGCCCTGGGACGCCTCGGAGAGACCCAGTACTTC	CALGRLGETQYF
TRBV6-5	TRBD2	NA	TRBJ2-1	TGTGCCAGCAGTTGGGGACTAGCGGGAGGGGACAATGAGCAGTTCTTC	CASSWGLAGGDNEQFF
TRBV12-2	NA	once	TRBJ1-1	TGTGCAAGTCGCTCCTTTAGTACCTTT	CASRSFSTF
TRBV7-2	NA	few	TRBJ1-2	TGTGCCAGCAGCTTAGCAGGTCTCTATGGCTACACCTTC	CASSLAGLYGYTF
TRBV2	TRBD2	NA	TRBJ2-7	TGTGCCAGCAGTGCTAGGCGGGAGGGCGAGCAGTACTTC	CASSARREGEQYF
TRBV25-1	NA	few	TRBJ1-1	TGTGCCAGCAGTGTCCCAGGGGTCACTGAAGCTTTCTTT	CASSVPGVTEAFF
TRBV2	TRBD1	NA	TRBJ2-5	TGTGCCAGCAGTGAAGCCGTCAACAGGGGGCGCCGGGAGACCCAGTACTTC	CASSEAVNRGRRETQYF
TRBV6-1	TRBD1	NA	TRBJ1-5	TGTGCCAGCAGCCCCCTTTTGGGACAGGGTAACCAGCCCCAGCATTTT	CASSPLLGQGNQPQHF
TRBV15	TRBD1	NA	TRBJ2-5	TGTGCCACCAGCAGCACGGGGACAGGGCGGGAGACCCAGTACTTC	CATSSTGTGRETQYF
TRBV24-1	TRBD1	NA	TRBJ2-3	TGTGCCACCAGCTACCGGGACAGGGCCTTGGATACGCAGTATTTT	CATSYRDRALDTQYF
TRBV6-1	TRBD1	NA	TRBJ2-7	TGTGCCAGCAGCTCCGGGACAGGGGGCTCCTACGAGCAGTACTTC	CASSSGTGGSYEQYF
TRBV7-9	TRBD1	few	TRBJ2-1	TGTGCCAGCCTAAGGGACAGGGGGAACTACAATGAGCAGTTCTTC	CASLRDRGNYNEQFF
TRBV24-1	NA	NA	TRBJ2-1	TGTGCCACCAGTGTTATGAATGAGCAGTTCTTC	CATSVMNEQFF
TRBV20-1	TRBD1	few	TRBJ1-2	TGCAGTGCTACACAGGGGGACTATGGCTACACCTTC	CSATQGDYGYTF
TRBV15	TRBD2	NA	TRBJ2-5	TGTGCCACCAGCAGAGTAAGACTAGCGGGAGGTCGAGAGACCCAGTACTTC	CATSRVRLAGGRETQYF
TRBV30	NA	NA	TRBJ1-1	TGTGCCTGGAGGCACCCAAGTTTTCGGGTCGAAGCTTTCTTT	CAWRHPSFRVEAFF
TRBV19	NA	NA	TRBJ1-5	TGTGCCAGTAGTATGACCCCGAATCAGCCCCAGCATTTT	CASSMTPNQPQHF
TRBV7-2	TRBD2	NA	TRBJ2-7	TGTGCCAGCGGGGGGACTAGCGGGCGAACCTACGAGCAGTACTTC	CASGGTSGRTYEQYF
TRBV12-3/TRBV12-4	TRBD1	NA	TRBJ2-7	TGTGCCAGCGGTGAACGGACAGGGGGTAACGAGCAGTACTTC	CASGERTGGNEQYF
TRBV20-1	TRBD1	NA	TRBJ2-5	TGCAGTGCTGGGACAGGTCAAGAGACCCAGTACTTC	CSAGTGQETQYF
TRBV20-1	NA	NA	TRBJ2-7	TGCAGTGAGACGAAAGGGACCTACGAGCAGTACTTC	CSETKGTYEQYF
TRBV28	NA	NA	TRBJ1-1	TGTGCCAGCAGTTTTATGTGGAAAGGGAACACTGAAGCTTTCTTT	CASSFMWKGNTEAFF
TRBV28	TRBD1	NA	TRBJ1-5	TGTGCCAGCAGAGTGTTGTCAGGGGGCCATCAGCCCCAGCATTTT	CASRVLSGGHQPQHF
TRBV28	TRBD1	NA	TRBJ1-6	TGTGCCAGCAGTCGGGACAGGGGGCCGGTATGGGATTCACCCCTCCACTTT	CASSRDRGPVWDSPLHF
TRBV20-1	NA	NA	TRBJ2-7	TGCAGTGCTAGCCAGGACTCCTACGAGCAGTACTTC	CSASQDSYEQYF
TRBV20-1	NA	NA	TRBJ1-2	TGCAGTGCTAGAGTCGCAGGCGGAAATGGCTACACCTTC	CSARVAGGNGYTF